This T cell receptor (beta chain) originates from a study of OX40 agonist ivuxolimab in advanced cancers. Study in general: It was permissible to have had prior anti-PD-1, anti-PD-L1 or anti-CTLA-4 therapy, and about 40% had some. The study, taken as a whole, reports: The investigators did not determine what antigen specificity the expanded peripheral T cells had. Among T cells, CD8+ cells averaged more expanded clones than CD4+ cells. Some of the lowest clonal expansion was seen in partial responders at 0.1-3.0 mg/kg.

Germline V CDR1 and CDR2: MNHEY, SVGAGI. V shed 0 bases and J shed 9 bases, with 12 bases lying between them. This CDR3 has 14 residues. Clones were read by immunoSEQ multiplex PCR, and TCRdb kept only the in-frame ones, dropping some. There are 80,000 to 100,000 clones in the sample; approximately 93% occur only once, and about 0.3% lies in the top ten. In this sample, this clone turned up once. Its antigen remains unidentified. The J gene is TRBJ2-1, the V gene TRBV6-5; tentatively, D is TRBD2 (5 bases). The clonotype originates from an adult with an advanced solid tumor such as melanoma, head and neck, liver or kidney cancer. This specimen was CD4+ or CD8+ T cells sorted from blood, taken in a trial of the OX40 agonist ivuxolimab. The chain's CDR3 is CASSYSLASSEQFF. CDR3 DNA sequence: TGTGCCAGCAGTTACTCCCTAGCTTCGAGTGAGCAGTTCTTC.